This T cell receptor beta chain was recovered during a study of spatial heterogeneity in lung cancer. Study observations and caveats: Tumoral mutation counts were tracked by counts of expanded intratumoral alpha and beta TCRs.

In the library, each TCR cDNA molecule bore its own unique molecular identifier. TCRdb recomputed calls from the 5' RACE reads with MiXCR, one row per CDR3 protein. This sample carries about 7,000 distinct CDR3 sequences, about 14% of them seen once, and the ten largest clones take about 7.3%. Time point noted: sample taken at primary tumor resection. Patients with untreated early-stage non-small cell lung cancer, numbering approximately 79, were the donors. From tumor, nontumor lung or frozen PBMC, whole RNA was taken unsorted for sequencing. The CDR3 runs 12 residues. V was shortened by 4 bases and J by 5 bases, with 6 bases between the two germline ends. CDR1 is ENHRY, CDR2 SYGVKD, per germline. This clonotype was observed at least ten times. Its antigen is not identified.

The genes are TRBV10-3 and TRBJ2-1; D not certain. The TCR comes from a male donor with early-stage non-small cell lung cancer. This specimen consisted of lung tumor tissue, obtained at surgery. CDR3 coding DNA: TGTGCCATCAGTGGAAACGACAATGAGCAGTTCTTC. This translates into CAISGNDNEQFF.